The clone carrying this T cell receptor beta chain has just a few counts. The antigen is unknown. Germline CDR1 reads MGHRA; CDR2 reads YSYEKL. Trimming took off 4 bases at V and 7 bases at J, with 11 bases between the two ends. The CDR3 extends over 13 amino acids. This entry comes from a study of cytomegalovirus exposure and HLA in healthy donors. Study-wide results and limits: Reported findings show TCR beta sequences accurately forecast HLA-A and HLA-B alleles in most subjects.

Primers for the PCR totalled 60 Vbeta and 13 Jbeta. Repertoires were generated with immunoSEQ multiplex PCR, while TCRdb's copy carries only in-frame clones and drops some. Of more than 95,000 clones in the sample, approximately 72% were seen once. Healthy bone marrow donors supplied every sample. The origin of this receptor is a woman in her 70s in good health and CMV-seropositive. Sequencing was done on a sample of PBMCs. The V call is TRBV4-1, the J call TRBJ1-3; possible D gene TRBD1, 5 bases. The CDR3 spells CASSPAGGNTIYF. CDR3 nucleotides: TGCGCCAGCAGCCCCGCCGGGGGTAACACCATATATTTT.